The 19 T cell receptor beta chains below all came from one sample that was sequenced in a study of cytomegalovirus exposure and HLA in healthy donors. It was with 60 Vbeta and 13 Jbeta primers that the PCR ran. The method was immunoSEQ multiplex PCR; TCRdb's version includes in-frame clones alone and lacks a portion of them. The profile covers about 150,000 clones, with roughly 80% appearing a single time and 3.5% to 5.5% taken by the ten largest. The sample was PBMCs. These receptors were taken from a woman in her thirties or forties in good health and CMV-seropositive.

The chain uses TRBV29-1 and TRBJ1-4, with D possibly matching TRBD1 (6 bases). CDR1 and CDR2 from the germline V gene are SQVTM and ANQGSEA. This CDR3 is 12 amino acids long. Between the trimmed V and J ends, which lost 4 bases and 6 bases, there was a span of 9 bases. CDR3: CSVGGRDEKLFF. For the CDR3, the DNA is TGCAGCGTTGGGGGGCGCGATGAAAAACTGTTTTTT. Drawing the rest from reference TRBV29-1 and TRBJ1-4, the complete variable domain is SAVISQKPSRDICQRGTSLTIQCQVDSQVTMMFWYRQQPGQSLTLIATANQGSEATYESGFVIDKFPISRPNLTFSTLTVSNMSPEDSSIYLCSVGGRDEKLFFGSGTQLSVL.

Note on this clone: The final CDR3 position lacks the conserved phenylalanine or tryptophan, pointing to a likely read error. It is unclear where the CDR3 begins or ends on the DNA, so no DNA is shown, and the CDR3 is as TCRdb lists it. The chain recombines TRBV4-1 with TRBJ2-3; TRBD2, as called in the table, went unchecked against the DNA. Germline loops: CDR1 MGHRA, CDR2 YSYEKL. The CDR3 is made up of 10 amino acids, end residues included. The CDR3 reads CASSQGGGVG.

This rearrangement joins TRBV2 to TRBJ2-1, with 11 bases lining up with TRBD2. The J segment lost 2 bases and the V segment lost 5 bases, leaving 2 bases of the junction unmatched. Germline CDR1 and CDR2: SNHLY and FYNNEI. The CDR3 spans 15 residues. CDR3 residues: CASSPTSGAYNEQFF. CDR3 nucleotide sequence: TGTGCCAGCAGTCCGACTAGCGGGGCCTACAATGAGCAGTTCTTC. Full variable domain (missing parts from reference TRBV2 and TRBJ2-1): EPEVTQTPSHQVTQMGQEVILRCVPISNHLYFYWYRQILGQKVEFLVSFYNNEISEKSEIFDDQFSVERPDGSNFTLKIRSTKLEDSAMYFCASSPTSGAYNEQFFGPGTRLTVL.

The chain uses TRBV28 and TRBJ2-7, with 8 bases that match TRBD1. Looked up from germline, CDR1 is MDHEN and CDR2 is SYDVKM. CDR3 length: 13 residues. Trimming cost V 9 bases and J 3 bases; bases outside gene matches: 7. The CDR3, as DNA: TGTGCCAGTAGGGACAGGACCCTCTACGAGCAGTACTTC. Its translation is CASRDRTLYEQYF.

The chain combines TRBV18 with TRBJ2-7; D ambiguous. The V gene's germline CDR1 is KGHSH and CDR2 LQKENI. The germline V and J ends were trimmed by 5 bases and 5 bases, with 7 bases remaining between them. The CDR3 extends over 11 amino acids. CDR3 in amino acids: CASSNTDEQYF. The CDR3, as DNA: TGTGCCAGCTCAAACACAGACGAGCAGTACTTC.

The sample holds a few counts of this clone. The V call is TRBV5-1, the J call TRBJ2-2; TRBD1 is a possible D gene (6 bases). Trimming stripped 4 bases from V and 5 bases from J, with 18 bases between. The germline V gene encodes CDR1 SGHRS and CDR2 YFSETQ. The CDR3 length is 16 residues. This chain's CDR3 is CASSQRQVQLTGELFF. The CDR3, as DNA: TGCGCCAGCAGCCAACGACAGGTTCAGTTAACCGGGGAGCTGTTTTTT.

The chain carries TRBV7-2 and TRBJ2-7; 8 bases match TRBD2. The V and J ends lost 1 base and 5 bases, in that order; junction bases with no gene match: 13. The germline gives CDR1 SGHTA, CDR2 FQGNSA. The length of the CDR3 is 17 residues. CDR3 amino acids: CASSLGRSGGPKHEQYF. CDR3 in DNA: TGTGCCAGCAGCTTAGGTCGGAGCGGGGGCCCCAAACACGAGCAGTACTTC.

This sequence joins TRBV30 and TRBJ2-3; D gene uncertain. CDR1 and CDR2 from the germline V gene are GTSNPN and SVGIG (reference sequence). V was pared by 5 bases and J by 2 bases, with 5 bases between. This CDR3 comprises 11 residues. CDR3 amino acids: CAWADTDTQYF. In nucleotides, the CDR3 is TGTGCCTGGGCAGACACAGATACGCAGTATTTT. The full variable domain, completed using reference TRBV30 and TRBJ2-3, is SQTIHQWPATLVQPVGSPLSLECTVEGTSNPNLYWYRQAAGRGLQLLFYSVGIGQISSEVPQNLSASRPQDRQFILSSKKLLLSDSGFYLCAWADTDTQYFGPGTRLTVL.

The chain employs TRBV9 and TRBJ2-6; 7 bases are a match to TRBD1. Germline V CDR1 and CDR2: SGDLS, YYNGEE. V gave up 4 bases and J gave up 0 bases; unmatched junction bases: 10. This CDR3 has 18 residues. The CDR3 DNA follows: TGTGCCAGCAGCCCGTTGACAGGGATGGGCTCTGGGGCCAACGTCCTGACTTTC. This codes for CASSPLTGMGSGANVLTF.

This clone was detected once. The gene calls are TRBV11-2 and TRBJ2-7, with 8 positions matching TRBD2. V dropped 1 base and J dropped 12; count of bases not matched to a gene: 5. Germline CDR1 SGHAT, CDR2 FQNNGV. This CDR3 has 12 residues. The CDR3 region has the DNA TGTGCCAGCAGCTTAGCCGGGACTAGTTTGTACTTC. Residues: CASSLAGTSLYF.

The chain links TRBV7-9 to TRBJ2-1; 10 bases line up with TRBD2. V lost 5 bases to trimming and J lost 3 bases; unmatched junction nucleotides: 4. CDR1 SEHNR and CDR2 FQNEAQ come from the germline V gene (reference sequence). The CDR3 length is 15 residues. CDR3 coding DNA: TGTGCCAGCAGCCAGCGGGGGGGCCGCTACAATGAGCAGTTCTTC. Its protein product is CASSQRGGRYNEQFF.

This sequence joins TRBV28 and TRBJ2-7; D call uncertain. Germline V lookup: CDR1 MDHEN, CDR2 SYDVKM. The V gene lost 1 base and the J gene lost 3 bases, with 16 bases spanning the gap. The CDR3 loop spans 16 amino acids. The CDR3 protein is CASSLYSLGLFYEQYF. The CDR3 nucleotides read TGTGCCAGCAGTTTATACTCTTTGGGCCTCTTCTACGAGCAGTACTTC.

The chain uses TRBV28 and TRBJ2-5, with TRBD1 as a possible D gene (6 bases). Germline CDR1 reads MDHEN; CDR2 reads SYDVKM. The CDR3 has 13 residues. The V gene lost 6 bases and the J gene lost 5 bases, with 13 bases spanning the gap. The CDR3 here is CASREQGLETQYF. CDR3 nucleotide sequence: TGTGCCAGCAGGGAACAGGGATTGGAGACCCAGTACTTC.

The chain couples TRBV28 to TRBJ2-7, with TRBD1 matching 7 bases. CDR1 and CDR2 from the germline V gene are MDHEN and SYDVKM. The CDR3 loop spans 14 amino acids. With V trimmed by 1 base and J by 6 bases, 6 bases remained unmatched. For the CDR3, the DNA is TGTGCCAGCAGTTTATCCCACAGGGGATCCGAGCAGTACTTC. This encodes CASSLSHRGSEQYF. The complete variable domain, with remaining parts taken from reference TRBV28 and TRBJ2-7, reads DVKVTQSSRYLVKRTGEKVFLECVQDMDHENMFWYRQDPGLGLRLIYFSYDVKMKEKGDIPEGYSVSREKKERFSLILESASTNQTSMYLCASSLSHRGSEQYFGPGTRLTVT.

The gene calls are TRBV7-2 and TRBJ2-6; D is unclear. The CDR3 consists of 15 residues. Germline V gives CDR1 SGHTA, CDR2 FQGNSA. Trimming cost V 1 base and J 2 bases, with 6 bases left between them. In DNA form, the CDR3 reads TGTGCCAGCAGCTTAGTCCAGGCTGGGGCCAACGTCCTGACTTTC. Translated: CASSLVQAGANVLTF.

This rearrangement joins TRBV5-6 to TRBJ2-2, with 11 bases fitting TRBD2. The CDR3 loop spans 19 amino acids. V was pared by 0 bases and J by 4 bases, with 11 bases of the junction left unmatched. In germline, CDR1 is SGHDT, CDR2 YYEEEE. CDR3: CASSLGNMGLAEITGELFF. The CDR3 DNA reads TGTGCCAGCAGCTTGGGAAATATGGGACTAGCGGAGATCACCGGGGAGCTGTTTTTT.

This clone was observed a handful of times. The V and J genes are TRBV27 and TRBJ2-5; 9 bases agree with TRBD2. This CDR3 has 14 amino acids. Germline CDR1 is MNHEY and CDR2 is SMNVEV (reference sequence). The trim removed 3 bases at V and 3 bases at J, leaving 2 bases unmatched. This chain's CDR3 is CASSFLAGEETQYF. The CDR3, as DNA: TGTGCCAGCAGTTTCTTAGCGGGGGAAGAGACCCAGTACTTC.

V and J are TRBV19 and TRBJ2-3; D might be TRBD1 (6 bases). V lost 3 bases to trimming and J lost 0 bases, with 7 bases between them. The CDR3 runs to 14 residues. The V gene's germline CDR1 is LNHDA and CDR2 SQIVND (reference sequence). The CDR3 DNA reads TGTGCCAGTAGTATTGGACAGAGCACAGATACGCAGTATTTT. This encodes CASSIGQSTDTQYF.

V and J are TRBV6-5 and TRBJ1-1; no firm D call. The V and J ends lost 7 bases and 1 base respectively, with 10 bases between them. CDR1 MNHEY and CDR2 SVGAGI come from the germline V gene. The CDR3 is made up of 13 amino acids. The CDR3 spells CASTTSGNTEAFF. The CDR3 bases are TGTGCCAGCACCACTTCAGGGAACACTGAAGCTTTCTTT.